This T cell receptor (beta chain) emerged from a study of cytomegalovirus exposure and HLA in healthy donors. The repertoire was sequenced with immunoSEQ multiplex PCR; TCRdb's copy has only in-frame clones and lacks some. The sample comprises over 110,000 clones, around 84% of which are singletons, and under 9% rests with the top ten. In its sample, this clone was seen a few times. V trimming: 3 bases; J trimming: 7 bases; junction bases outside the gene matches: 2. This CDR3 has 14 amino acids. Per the germline V gene, CDR1 is LGHNA and CDR2 is YNFKEQ. Material for sequencing was PBMCs. This rearrangement joins TRBV4-2 to TRBJ1-6; 8 nucleotides agree with TRBD1. The source of this sequence is a man younger than 30 in good health and CMV-seropositive. Here the CDR3 reads CASSQRQGNSPLHF. The DNA of the CDR3 is TGTGCCAGCAGCCAGAGACAGGGGAATTCACCCCTCCACTTT.